This T cell receptor beta chain derives from a study of a mutant IDH1 vaccine in newly diagnosed glioma. A word on this clone: Antigen specificity is unknown.

Study-wide points: Pseudoprogression apparently tracked independently of changes in top peripheral T cell clonotypes.

Time point given: week 5, during vaccination. With topical imiquimod, each dose of the vaccine consisted of 300 ug of mutant IDH1 20-mer peptide. Germline V lookup: CDR1 SGDLS, CDR2 YYNGEE. V was pared by 4 bases and J by 5 bases, with 11 bases of the junction left unmatched. The CDR3 loop spans 17 amino acids. Sequencing used immunoSEQ multiplex PCR; TCRdb keeps in-frame clones, though not all of them. Among 60,000 or so clones listed, about 80% were seen once. The sequencing used PBMCs, collected from a glioma patient whose treatment included an IDH1 peptide vaccine. V and J are TRBV9 and TRBJ2-5, with 13 bases aligning to TRBD2. The sequence came from a woman under 30 with glioma. Some clones in this sample may be carry-over from other donors' samples. This CDR3 is CASSFGLAGVRAETQYF. The CDR3 region has the DNA TGTGCCAGCAGCTTTGGACTAGCGGGAGTAAGGGCGGAGACCCAGTACTTC.